This paragraph reports one T cell receptor beta chain. Antigen specificity is unknown. Germline-derived CDR1 and CDR2 are LGHNT and FRNRAP. The ends were cut back, 0 bases at V and 2 bases at J, with 11 bases in the middle. The length of the CDR3 is 16 residues. This sample was taken from a study of CD8 T cells in Susac syndrome. Study observations and caveats: As the study acknowledged, the number of individuals in its TCR sequencing and HLA analysis was relatively small.

RNA totalling roughly 0.45 to 1 ug underwent reverse transcription with random hexamers. Using its own MiXCR run on the immunoSEQ multiplex PCR reads, TCRdb lists one record per CDR3 protein. The sample records about 250,000 distinct CDR3 sequences, over 85% being singletons. The clonotype originates from a human donor with multiple sclerosis. The sample taken for sequencing was CD4+ T cells from PBMCs. The J gene is TRBJ1-5, the V gene TRBV12-5, with D hard to call. The CDR3 reads CASGLVAGRGNQPQHF. The CDR3 DNA reads TGTGCTAGTGGTTTGGTAGCAGGCCGGGGCAATCAGCCCCAGCATTTT.